The rows below give T cell receptor beta chains drawn from one sample of a study of blood T cell repertoires in COVID-19. Profiling relied on immunoSEQ multiplex PCR, and the TCRdb table lists in-frame clones only, not all of them. The sample consists of about 320,000 clones, over 75% of them appearing once. Sequenced: peripheral blood. The receptors come from a human donor in a cohort sampled during active COVID-19. CDR3s include the opening cysteine and the closing phenylalanine or tryptophan. D genes are given only for firm matches. Some rows have no size entry. The others give once, few or many, or a class for an expanded clone.

D gene,clone size,V gene,J gene,CDR3 DNA,CDR3 protein
TRBD1,-,TRBV5-5,TRBJ2-4,TGTGCCAGCAGCCTCCGCCGGGACAGCAAAAACATTCAGTACTTC,CASSLRRDSKNIQYF
TRBD1,-,TRBV5-1,TRBJ1-1,TGCGCCAGCAGCTCAGGGGGCGTTTGGACTGAAGCTTTCTTT,CASSSGGVWTEAFF
-,-,TRBV13,TRBJ2-7,TGTGCCAGCAGCACCCGACAGCTTGAGGCCTACGAGCAGTACTTC,CASSTRQLEAYEQYF
TRBD2,few,TRBV6-2/TRBV6-3,TRBJ2-7,TGTGCCAGCACCCCGACTAGCGGATCCTACGAGCAGTACTTC,CASTPTSGSYEQYF
-,-,TRBV6-5,TRBJ2-7,TGTGCCAGCAGTTTACAGACAGCTTCCTACGAGCAGTACTTC,CASSLQTASYEQYF
TRBD1,-,TRBV10-3,TRBJ1-1,TGTGCCATCAGTGAGACGGACAGGGCGAACACTGAAGCTTTCTTT,CAISETDRANTEAFF
-,-,TRBV12-3/TRBV12-4,TRBJ1-2,TGTGCCAGCAGTCGAGGGGGTGGCTACACCTTC,CASSRGGGYTF
TRBD1,-,TRBV15,TRBJ1-5,TGTGCCACCAGCAGAGATCGGCAGGGGGCACTCCATCAGCCCCAGCATTTT,CATSRDRQGALHQPQHF
-,-,TRBV24-1,TRBJ2-7,TGTGCCACCAGTGTGCCGGGAGAGTACGAGCAGTACTTC,CATSVPGEYEQYF
TRBD2,-,TRBV19,TRBJ2-1,TGTGCCAGTAGTATGGGACTAGCGGCCCTCAATGAGCAGTTCTTC,CASSMGLAALNEQFF
-,few,TRBV24-1,TRBJ1-1,TGTGCCACCAGTGATTCGGGGAGGGCTGAAGCTTTCTTT,CATSDSGRAEAFF
-,few,TRBV11-2,TRBJ2-7,TGTGCCAGCAGCCCTAGTAGCGGTAGGACCTACGAGCAGTACTTC,CASSPSSGRTYEQYF
-,-,TRBV19,TRBJ2-7,TGTGCCAGTAGTATAGACAGGTTCTACGAGCAGTACTTC,CASSIDRFYEQYF
TRBD1,-,TRBV24-1,TRBJ1-5,TGTGCCACCAGTACAGGGGGAGAGCATCAGCCCCAGCATTTT,CATSTGGEHQPQHF
TRBD1,-,TRBV20-1,TRBJ1-5,TGCAGTGCTAGTGGGACAGGGTACCCCCAGCCCCAGCATTTT,CSASGTGYPQPQHF
TRBD1,-,TRBV2,TRBJ2-7,TGTGCCAGCAATCTTGCGGACAGGGGTCAAGTTTACGAGCAGTACTTC,CASNLADRGQVYEQYF
TRBD2,-,TRBV24-1,TRBJ2-5,TGTGCCACCAGTGATGCTGGACGGAGGGAGGGAGAGACCCAGTACTTC,CATSDAGRREGETQYF
-,once,TRBV9,TRBJ1-2,TGTGCCAGCAGCTCAGCGGGCAGGGTAAACTATGGCTACACCTTC,CASSSAGRVNYGYTF
-,-,TRBV24-1,TRBJ2-3,TGTGCCACCAGTACGGGTGGGGAGAGGGCAGATACGCAGTATTTT,CATSTGGERADTQYF
-,-,TRBV24-1,TRBJ2-6,TGTGCCACCAGTGATTACCCAGCAGGGGCTGGGGCCAACGTCCTGACTTTC,CATSDYPAGAGANVLTF
-,-,TRBV24-1,TRBJ1-3,TGTGCCACCGAGGGCGGAGACTCTGGAAACACCATATATTTT,CATEGGDSGNTIYF
-,-,TRBV9,TRBJ1-1,TGTGCCAGCAGTGTTTCCGGTAGCGCTGAAGCTTTCTTT,CASSVSGSAEAFF
TRBD1,once,TRBV7-8,TRBJ1-1,TGTGCCAGCAGCCCCCCCACGGGACAGCTGAACACTGAAGCTTTCTTT,CASSPPTGQLNTEAFF
TRBD1,-,TRBV2,TRBJ1-1,TGTGCCAGCAGGGACGACAGGGGAATGAACACTGAAGCTTTCTTT,CASRDDRGMNTEAFF
TRBD2,once,TRBV4-2,TRBJ2-2,TGTGCCAGCACCCAAGCGGGGGGGCCGAGCACCGGGGAGCTGTTTTTT,CASTQAGGPSTGELFF
-,-,TRBV27,TRBJ1-3,TGTGCCAGCAGTTTAGCAGGCCACTCTGGAAACACCATATATTTT,CASSLAGHSGNTIYF
-,-,TRBV11-1,TRBJ2-3,TGTGCCAGCAGCTTCGACAAAACAGATACGCAGTATTTT,CASSFDKTDTQYF
TRBD1,-,TRBV7-9,TRBJ1-3,TGTGCCAGCAGCGACCCGGGACAGGGGGACACCATATATTTT,CASSDPGQGDTIYF
-,-,TRBV15,TRBJ1-5,TGTGCCACCAGCAGAGATAAGGGGGGACTACTGGATCAGCCCCAGCATTTT,CATSRDKGGLLDQPQHF
-,-,TRBV14,TRBJ2-1,TGTGCCAGCAGCCAAGAATCGCGGAGTGAGCAGTTCTTC,CASSQESRSEQFF
TRBD1,-,TRBV2,TRBJ2-1,TGTGCCAGCAGCCTCCCGACAGGGGTCGATGAGCAGTTCTTC,CASSLPTGVDEQFF
TRBD1,-,TRBV18,TRBJ2-3,TGTGCCAGCTCGGGTGACAGGGGGAGCACAGATACGCAGTATTTT,CASSGDRGSTDTQYF
-,-,TRBV18,TRBJ1-1,TGTGCCAGCTCAGCCGACGGGGGGGGAGGGAGGAACACTGAAGCTTTCTTT,CASSADGGGGRNTEAFF
-,-,TRBV5-8,TRBJ1-5,TGTGCCAGCAGCGCCGCGGGGCCCCAGCATTTT,CASSAAGPQHF
TRBD1,once,TRBV5-6,TRBJ1-1,TGTGCCAGCAGCGTAAAACAGGGGACTGAAGCTTTCTTT,CASSVKQGTEAFF
TRBD1,-,TRBV7-2,TRBJ1-3,TGTGCCAGCAGCCAAGACCTGGACAGGGCTTTTGGAAACACCATATATTTT,CASSQDLDRAFGNTIYF
-,few,TRBV6-5,TRBJ1-6,TGTGCCAGCAGTTCCAGGGGTACCGAATTACATTCACCCCTCCACTTT,CASSSRGTELHSPLHF
TRBD1,-,TRBV7-3,TRBJ2-7,TGTGCCAGCAGCTTAGCCGGCCAGGGGGAAGGGCAGTACTTC,CASSLAGQGEGQYF
-,-,TRBV5-1,TRBJ1-1,TGCGCCAGCAGCACTGGACAGCTTAACACTGAAGCTTTCTTT,CASSTGQLNTEAFF
-,-,TRBV3-1/TRBV3-2,TRBJ1-4,TGTGCCAGCAGCCGAGACTCCGGAAAACTGTTTTTT,CASSRDSGKLFF
-,once,TRBV9,TRBJ1-3,TGTGCCAGCAGCGCCTACTCTACAGGGTCCGCCATATATTTT,CASSAYSTGSAIYF
TRBD1,-,TRBV30,TRBJ1-4,TGTGCCTGGAGTCAGGGGGTCGGGCGTCGGTTGGGTGAAAAACTGTTTTTT,CAWSQGVGRRLGEKLFF